The entry below gives a single TCR beta chain sequence along with its context. Trimming removed 3 bases at V and 2 bases at J, with 11 bases between. Germline CDR1 SGHRS, CDR2 YFSETQ. The CDR3 totals 14 residues. Participant-reported clinical history was the basis for cohort assignment. Study processing details: Estimation of nucleated cell counts was performed using reference gene primer amplification. The table came from immunoSEQ multiplex PCR; TCRdb's copy has only in-frame clones and leaves some out. The V and J calls and the clone size are those of that table, but D and trimming were determined from the DNA. Among about 220,000 clones listed, about 79% were seen once. The source of the sample is a study of blood T cell repertoires in COVID-19.

This clonotype was sampled from an older woman who had recovered from COVID-19. Input material: PBMCs or T cells enriched from blood (not recorded which). V and J are TRBV5-1 and TRBJ1-2, with D perhaps matching TRBD1 (6 bases). CDR3 protein: CASSSDGQNYGYTF. CDR3 DNA sequence: TGCGCCAGCAGCTCCGATGGACAGAACTATGGCTACACCTTC.